This entry features one T cell receptor beta chain sequence. TCRdb independently ran MiXCR on the RT-PCR reads; one entry per CDR3 protein. The sample records 800,000 to 1,000,000 distinct CDR3 sequences, 15% to 20% being singletons. The entry originates in a study of patients and donors after allogeneic stem cell transplantation. The sample taken for sequencing was blood, either unsorted or a sorted T cell fraction (not recorded which). The receptor comes from a human donor who was either an allogeneic HSCT recipient or a stem cell or donor lymphocyte infusion donor (not recorded which). It is not recorded whose cells these are; they may come from a transplant donor.

CDR3 region: CASNEGQAPSYGYTF. CDR3 nucleotides: TGTGCCAGCAATGAGGGACAGGCCCCATCGTATGGCTACACCTTC. This sequence joins TRBV9 and TRBJ1-2; TRBD1 matches at 8 bases. The germline V gene has CDR1 SGDLS and CDR2 YYNGEE. The V and J ends lost 6 bases and 5 bases, in that order; junction bases with no gene match: 12. CDR3 length equals 15 residues.